The clone carrying this T cell receptor (beta chain) was seen a handful of times. This CDR3 spans 14 amino acids. Germline CDR1 LGHNA, CDR2 YNFKEQ. V shed 0 bases and J shed 4 bases, with 9 bases lying between them. Recruitment covered about 25 US areas and drew participants whose ages spanned roughly 18 to 90 years. The entry originates in a study of blood T cell repertoires in COVID-19. For the study at large: The United States, Italy and Spain were the sources of the acute and convalescent COVID-19 samples. PBMCs, B-cell-depleted T cells, or T cells were the source of the cDNA or gDNA that made up the material.

Assay: immunoSEQ multiplex PCR; the TCRdb copy retains only in-frame clones and omits some. The sample gives 150,000 to 200,000 clones, 70% to 90% of which show up once; under 7% is in the top ten. Sequencing was performed on PBMCs or T cells enriched from blood (not recorded which). The receptor's source is a man in his forties who had recovered from COVID-19. The rearrangement joins TRBV4-2 to TRBJ1-2; D call uncertain. The CDR3 sequence: CASSQDRGAYGYTF. The DNA of the CDR3 is TGTGCCAGCAGCCAAGATCGGGGTGCCTATGGCTACACCTTC.